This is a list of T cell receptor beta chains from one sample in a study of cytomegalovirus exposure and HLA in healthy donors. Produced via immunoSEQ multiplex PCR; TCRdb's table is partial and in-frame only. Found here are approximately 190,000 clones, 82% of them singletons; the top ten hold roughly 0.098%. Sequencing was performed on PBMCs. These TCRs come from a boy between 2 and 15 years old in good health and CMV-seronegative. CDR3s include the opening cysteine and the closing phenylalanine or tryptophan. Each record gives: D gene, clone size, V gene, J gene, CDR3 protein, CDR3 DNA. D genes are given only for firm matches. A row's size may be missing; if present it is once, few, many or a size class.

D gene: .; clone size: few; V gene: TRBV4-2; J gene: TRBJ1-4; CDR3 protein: CASSGPGLDEKLFF; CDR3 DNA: TGTGCCAGCAGCGGGCCAGGGTTGGATGAAAAACTGTTTTTT
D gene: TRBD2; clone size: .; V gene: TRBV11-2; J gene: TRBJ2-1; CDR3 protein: CASSTGTSGPYNEQFF; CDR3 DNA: TGTGCCAGCAGCACTGGGACTAGTGGGCCGTACAATGAGCAGTTCTTC
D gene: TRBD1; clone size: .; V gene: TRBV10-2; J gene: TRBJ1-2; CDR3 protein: CASSEEGTGLNTF; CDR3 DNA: TGCGCCAGCAGTGAGGAAGGGACAGGGCTGAACACCTTC
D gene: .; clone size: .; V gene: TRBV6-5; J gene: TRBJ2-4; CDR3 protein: CASSYSGREGEYF; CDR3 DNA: TGTGCCAGCAGTTACTCGGGCAGGGAGGGGGAGTACTTC
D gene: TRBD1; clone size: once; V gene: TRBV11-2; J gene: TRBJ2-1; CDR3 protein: CASSSRNRGNEQFF; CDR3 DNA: TGTGCCAGCAGCAGCCGGAACAGGGGAAATGAGCAGTTCTTC
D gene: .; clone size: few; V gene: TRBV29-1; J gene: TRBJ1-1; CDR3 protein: CSVETGPNTEAFF; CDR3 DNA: TGCAGCGTTGAAACAGGCCCGAACACTGAAGCTTTCTTT
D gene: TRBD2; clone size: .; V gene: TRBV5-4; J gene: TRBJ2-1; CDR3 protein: CASSPGTSGGFYNEQFF; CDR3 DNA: TGTGCCAGCAGCCCGGGGACTAGCGGGGGGTTTTACAATGAGCAGTTCTTC
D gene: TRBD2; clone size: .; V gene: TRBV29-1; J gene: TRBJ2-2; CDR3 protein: CSVVGTSGTGELFF; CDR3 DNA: TGCAGCGTTGTGGGGACTAGCGGGACCGGGGAGCTGTTTTTT
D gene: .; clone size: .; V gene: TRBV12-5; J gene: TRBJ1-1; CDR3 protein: CATWFGLEAFF; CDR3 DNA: TGTGCTACCTGGTTTGGCCTTGAAGCTTTCTTT
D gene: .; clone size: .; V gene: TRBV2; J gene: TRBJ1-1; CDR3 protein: CASSELGRGNTEAFF; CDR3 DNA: TGTGCCAGCAGTGAATTGGGGCGGGGAAACACTGAAGCTTTCTTT
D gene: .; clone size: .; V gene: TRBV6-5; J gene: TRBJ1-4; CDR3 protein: CASSSGQGNEKLFF; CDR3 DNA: TGTGCCAGCAGTTCAGGGCAGGGTAATGAAAAACTGTTTTTT
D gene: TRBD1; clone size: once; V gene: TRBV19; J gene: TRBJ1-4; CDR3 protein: CASSYRGPGEKLFF; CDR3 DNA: TGTGCCAGTAGTTACAGGGGTCCGGGTGAAAAACTGTTTTTT
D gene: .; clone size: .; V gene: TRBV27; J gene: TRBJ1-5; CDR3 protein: CASSPLRGGIQPQHF; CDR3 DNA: TGTGCCAGCAGCCCCCTCAGGGGTGGGATTCAGCCCCAGCATTTT
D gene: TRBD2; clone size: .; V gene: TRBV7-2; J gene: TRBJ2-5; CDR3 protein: CASSSSGGAQTQYF; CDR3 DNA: TGTGCCAGCAGCTCTAGCGGGGGGGCCCAGACCCAGTACTTC
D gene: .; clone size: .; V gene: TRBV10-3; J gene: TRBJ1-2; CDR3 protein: CAIRTGEDYGYTF; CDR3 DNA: TGTGCCATCAGGACCGGGGAGGACTATGGCTACACCTTC
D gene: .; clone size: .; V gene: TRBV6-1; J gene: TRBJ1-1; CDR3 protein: CASRDGGRLGAFF; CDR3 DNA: TGTGCCAGCAGGGACGGGGGTCGTCTGGGAGCTTTCTTT
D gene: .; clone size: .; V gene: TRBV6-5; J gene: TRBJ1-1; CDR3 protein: CASSYSPGDTEAFF; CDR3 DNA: TGTGCCAGCAGTTACTCACCAGGGGACACTGAAGCTTTCTTT
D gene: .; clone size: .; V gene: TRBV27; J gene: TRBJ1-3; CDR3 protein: CASSLRSGNTIYF; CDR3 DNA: TGTGCCAGCAGTTTACGTTCTGGAAACACCATATATTTT
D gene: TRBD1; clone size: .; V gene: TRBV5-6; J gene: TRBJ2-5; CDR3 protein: CASSPLDRRQETQYF; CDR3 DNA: TGTGCCAGCAGCCCCCTGGACAGGCGACAAGAGACCCAGTACTTC
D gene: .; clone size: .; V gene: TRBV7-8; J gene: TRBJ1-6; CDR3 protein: CASSLFISVSINSPLHF; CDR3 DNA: TGTGCCAGCAGCTTATTCATTTCGGTGTCGATTAATTCACCCCTCCACTTT
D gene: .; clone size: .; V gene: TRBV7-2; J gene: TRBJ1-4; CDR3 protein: CASSLVGGVNEKLFF; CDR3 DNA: TGTGCCAGCAGTCTCGTGGGGGGGGTTAATGAAAAACTGTTTTTT
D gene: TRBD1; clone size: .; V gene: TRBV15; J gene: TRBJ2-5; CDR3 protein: CATSRDRGGGLQETQYF; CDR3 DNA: TGTGCCACCAGCAGGGACAGGGGGGGTGGTTTACAAGAGACCCAGTACTTC
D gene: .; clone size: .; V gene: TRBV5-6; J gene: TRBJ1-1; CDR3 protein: CASSLGGPEAFF; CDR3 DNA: TGTGCCAGCAGCTTGGGAGGGCCTGAAGCTTTCTTT
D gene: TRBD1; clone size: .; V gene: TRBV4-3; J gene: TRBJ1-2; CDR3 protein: CASSVDRGHYGYTF; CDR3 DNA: TGCGCCAGCAGCGTAGACAGGGGGCACTATGGCTACACCTTC
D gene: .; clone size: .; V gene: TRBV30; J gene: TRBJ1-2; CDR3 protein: CAWSTGHPTGYTF; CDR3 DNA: TGTGCCTGGAGTACCGGACATCCCACCGGCTACACCTTC
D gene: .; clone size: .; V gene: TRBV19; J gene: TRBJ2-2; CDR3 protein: CASSIMGGNTGELFF; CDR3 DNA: TGTGCCAGTAGTATTATGGGGGGGAACACCGGGGAGCTGTTTTTT
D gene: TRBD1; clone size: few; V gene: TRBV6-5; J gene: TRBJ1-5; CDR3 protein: CASRKQGNQPQHF; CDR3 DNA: TGTGCCAGCAGAAAACAGGGGAATCAGCCCCAGCATTTT
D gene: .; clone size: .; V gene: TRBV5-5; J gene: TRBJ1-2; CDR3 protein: CASSLGEDRLSRYGYTF; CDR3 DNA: TGTGCCAGCAGCCTGGGGGAGGACCGCCTAAGTCGCTATGGCTACACCTTC
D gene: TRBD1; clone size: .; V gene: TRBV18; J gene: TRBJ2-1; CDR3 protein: CASSPRTGNNEQFF; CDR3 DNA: TGTGCCAGCTCACCGCGGACAGGGAACAATGAGCAGTTCTTC
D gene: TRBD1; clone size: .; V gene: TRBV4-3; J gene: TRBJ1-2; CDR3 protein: CASSDAQDREYGYTF; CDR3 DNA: TGCGCCAGCAGCGACGCTCAAGACAGGGAATATGGCTACACCTTC
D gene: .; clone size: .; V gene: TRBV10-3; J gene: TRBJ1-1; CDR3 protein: CATAGSLGRENTEAFF; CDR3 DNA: TGTGCCACCGCGGGGTCTCTAGGAAGGGAGAACACTGAAGCTTTCTTT
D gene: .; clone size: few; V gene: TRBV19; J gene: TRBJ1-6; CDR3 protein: CASGPGIYSPLHF; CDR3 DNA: TGTGCCAGTGGACCGGGGATCTATTCACCCCTCCACTTT
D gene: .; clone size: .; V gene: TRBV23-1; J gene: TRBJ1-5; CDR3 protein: CASSQGGAFNQPQHF; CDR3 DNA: TGCGCCAGCAGTCAAGGGGGGGCCTTCAATCAGCCCCAGCATTTT